Following are 8 T cell receptor beta chains from one sample sequenced in a study of blood T cell repertoires in COVID-19. The method was immunoSEQ multiplex PCR; TCRdb's version includes in-frame clones alone and lacks a portion of them. The sample consists of about 220,000 clones, approximately 81% of them appearing once. The sequencing input was peripheral blood. Receptor source: a man between 50 and 59 years old who had recovered from COVID-19.

J is TRBJ2-1 and V is TRBV4-2; 7 bases align to TRBD2. The length of the CDR3 is 17 residues. V gave up 1 base and J gave up 0 bases; unmatched junction bases: 6. Germline CDR1 reads LGHNA; CDR2 reads YNFKEQ. Here the CDR3 DNA reads TGTGCCAGCAGCCAAGTTCACGGCGGGAGCTCCTACAATGAGCAGTTCTTC. It is translated as CASSQVHGGSSYNEQFF.

The J gene is TRBJ2-3, the V gene TRBV5-6, with 8 nucleotides matching TRBD1. CDR3 length equals 17 residues. V trimming: 4 bases; J trimming: 1 base; junction bases outside the gene matches: 11. Germline values: CDR1 SGHDT, CDR2 YYEEEE. The CDR3 reads CASSQTWTGTGTDTQYF. CDR3 sequence (DNA): TGTGCCAGCAGCCAGACATGGACAGGGACAGGCACAGATACGCAGTATTTT.

The chain combines TRBV6-5 with TRBJ1-1, with D perhaps matching TRBD1 (5 bases). The CDR3 contains 14 residues. V was cut by 6 bases and J by 0 bases, with 11 bases left in between. Per the germline V gene, CDR1 is MNHEY and CDR2 is SVGAGI. Here the CDR3 DNA reads TGTGCCAGCAGAATGTGGGGCTTGAACACTGAAGCTTTCTTT. Translated, it gives CASRMWGLNTEAFF.

The chain couples TRBV19 to TRBJ2-1, with D possibly matching TRBD2 (5 bases). Looked up from germline, CDR1 is LNHDA and CDR2 is SQIVND (reference sequence). The V gene lost 0 bases and the J gene lost 5 bases, with 11 bases spanning the gap. This CDR3 region has 15 residues. The CDR3 here is CASSIDRRRNNEQFF. CDR3 DNA: TGTGCCAGTAGTATAGATCGTAGGAGGAACAATGAGCAGTTCTTC.

This clone was found a few times. J is TRBJ2-5 and V is TRBV7-2; weak D call: TRBD2 (6 bases). The germline V and J ends were trimmed by 2 bases and 5 bases, with 15 bases remaining between them. The CDR3 consists of 15 residues. Germline V gene lookup returns CDR1 SGHTA and CDR2 FQGNSA. CDR3: CASSLSAEAGETQYF. DNA of the CDR3: TGTGCCAGCAGCTTATCTGCCGAGGCGGGGGAGACCCAGTACTTC.

The chain has TRBV6-5 and TRBJ2-2; 9 positions agree with TRBD2. The CDR3 extends over 14 amino acids. Germline lookup yields CDR1 MNHEY and CDR2 SVGAGI. CDR3 nucleotides: TGTGTGACGAAGCGGGAGGCCATCACCGGGGAGCTGTTTTTT. Amino acids: CVTKREAITGELFF.

In this sample, this clone turned up a few times. The chain uses TRBV13 and TRBJ2-2, with 7 bases lining up with TRBD1. The CDR3 consists of 13 residues. The germline V gene encodes CDR1 PRHDT and CDR2 FYEKMQ (reference sequence). Trimming at V came to 2 bases and at J to 9 bases, leaving 3 bases not matched to a gene. The CDR3 region has the DNA TGTGCCAGCAGCTTACCCAGGGGGAGGGAGCTGTTTTTT. Residues: CASSLPRGRELFF.

This rearrangement joins TRBV12-3 or TRBV12-4 to TRBJ1-5; tentative D call: TRBD1 (6 bases). The CDR3 covers 13 residues. V lost 6 bases to trimming and J lost 6 bases, with 12 bases between them. CDR3 amino acids: CASRPGTTQPQHF. In DNA form, the CDR3 reads TGTGCCAGCAGACCGGGGACAACTCAGCCCCAGCATTTT.